A selection of T cell receptor beta chains follows, all from one sample in a study of Graves' ophthalmopathy and Graves' hyperthyroidism. TCRdb re-called the multiplex PCR reads with MiXCR, one entry per CDR3 protein. This table holds around 470,000 distinct CDR3 sequences, approximately 15% found once. The source material was blood. The receptors derive from a woman aged 25-40 years with Graves' ophthalmopathy. The CDR3 runs from the conserved cysteine through the conserved F or W. A D gene is named only where the DNA matches it firmly. Not all rows give a size; the values are once, few, many and, for expanded clones, a class.

clone size,D gene,V gene,J gene,CDR3 protein,CDR3 DNA
many,NA,TRBV5-1,TRBJ2-7,CASSLEGGRLYEQYF,TGCGCCAGCAGCTTGGAGGGGGGCCGTCTTTACGAGCAGTACTTC
many,NA,TRBV9,TRBJ2-2,CASSVEGGTNTGELFF,TGTGCCAGCAGCGTAGAAGGTGGCACGAACACCGGGGAGCTGTTTTTT
many,TRBD1,TRBV7-7,TRBJ2-5,CASRDSDETQYF,TGTGCTAGCAGGGACAGCGACGAGACCCAGTACTTC
many,NA,TRBV2,TRBJ1-6,CASSPTRAYSYNSPLHF,TGTGCCAGCAGCCCAACCCGGGCCTACTCCTATAATTCACCCCTCCACTTT
many,NA,TRBV11-2,TRBJ2-5,CASSLGDSPKETQYF,TGTGCCAGCAGCTTAGGGGACTCCCCTAAAGAGACCCAGTACTTC
NA,NA,TRBV20-1,TRBJ2-6,CSAREANVLTF,TGCAGTGCTAGGGAGGCCAACGTCCTGACTTTC
NA,NA,TRBV9,TRBJ1-2,CASSVGTGSYGYSF,NA
many,TRBD1,TRBV29-1,TRBJ1-4,CSVGWTGNEKLFF,TGCAGCGTTGGATGGACAGGAAATGAAAAACTGTTTTTT
many,NA,TRBV4-1,TRBJ1-5,CASSQSRSNQPQHF,TGCGCCAGCAGCCAATCGAGGTCCAATCAGCCCCAGCATTTT
many,NA,TRBV6-6,TRBJ1-1,CASRRGWNTEAFF,TGTGCCAGCAGGAGGGGCTGGAACACTGAAGCTTTCTTT
many,NA,TRBV12-3/TRBV12-4,TRBJ1-2,CASSWRQNYGYTF,TGTGCCAGCAGTTGGCGGCAGAACTATGGCTACACCTTC
many,TRBD1,TRBV11-1,TRBJ1-2,CASTRETGGAHYGYTF,TGTGCCAGCACCCGAGAGACAGGGGGCGCGCACTATGGCTACACCTTC
many,NA,TRBV20-1,TRBJ2-4,CSAVGPGLAKNIQYF,TGCAGTGCCGTAGGGCCGGGCCTAGCCAAAAACATTCAGTACTTC
NA,NA,TRBV12-3/TRBV12-4,TRBJ1-5,CASRVALSNQPQHF,TGTGCCAGCAGGGTGGCACTTAGCAATCAGCCCCAGCATTTT
many,NA,TRBV4-1,TRBJ2-2,CASSQGGYTGELFF,TGCGCCAGCAGCCAAGGGGGATACACCGGGGAGCTGTTTTTT
many,NA,TRBV28,TRBJ1-2,CASTSRGGNYGYTF,TGTGCCAGCACCTCCCGGGGGGGTAACTATGGCTACACCTTC
many,NA,TRBV11-2,TRBJ2-7,CASSSVTIYEQYF,TGTGCCAGCAGCTCAGTTACAATCTACGAGCAGTACTTC
many,NA,TRBV7-9,TRBJ1-5,CASSSPGDPNQPQHF,TGTGCCAGCAGCTCGCCAGGGGATCCCAATCAGCCCCAGCATTTT
many,TRBD1,TRBV29-1,TRBJ2-7,CSVGTGIYEQYF,TGCAGCGTCGGGACAGGGATTTACGAGCAGTACTTC
many,TRBD2,TRBV7-9,TRBJ2-5,CASSLAGTSVETQYF,TGTGCCAGCAGCTTAGCGGGGACTAGCGTGGAGACCCAGTACTTC
many,TRBD1,TRBV6-5,TRBJ2-7,CASSPGQGSPYEQYF,TGTGCCAGCAGTCCGGGACAGGGATCCCCCTACGAGCAGTACTTC
many,TRBD1,TRBV6-1,TRBJ1-5,CASSDVGQGWNQPQHF,TGTGCCAGCAGTGACGTAGGACAGGGGTGGAATCAGCCCCAGCATTTT
many,NA,TRBV27,TRBJ2-5,CASALGFGYQETQYF,TGTGCCAGCGCGTTGGGGTTTGGGTACCAAGAGACCCAGTACTTC
many,TRBD1,TRBV9,TRBJ2-2,CASSHPQGAMVGELFF,TGTGCCAGCAGTCATCCACAGGGGGCGATGGTCGGGGAGCTGTTTTTT
many,NA,TRBV19,TRBJ2-4,CASSTLGPAKNIQYF,TGTGCCAGTAGTACCCTCGGGCCAGCCAAAAACATTCAGTACTTC
NA,NA,TRBV27,TRBJ2-5,CASSLAGIGETQYF,TGTGCCAGCAGTTTGGCGGGTATAGGCGAGACCCAGTACTTC
many,NA,TRBV12-5,TRBJ2-7,CASGLVLGQAYEQYF,TGTGCTAGTGGTTTGGTACTTGGCCAAGCCTACGAGCAGTACTTC
few,NA,TRBV4-1,TRBJ1-1,CASSPRGRTLAFF,TGCGCCAGCAGCCCCCGCGGCAGGACACTGGCTTTCTTT
NA,TRBD1,TRBV6-5,TRBJ1-2,CASSYSRGQGYGYTF,TGTGCCAGCAGTTACTCGAGGGGACAGGGCTATGGCTACACCTTC
few,NA,TRBV18,TRBJ1-1,CASSSRGRNTEAFF,TGTGCCAGCTCATCCCGGGGCCGGAACACTGAAGCTTTCTTT
many,TRBD1,TRBV19,TRBJ2-2,CASKDLGQGVTGELFF,TGTGCCAGTAAGGACCTGGGACAGGGGGTTACCGGGGAGCTGTTTTTT
few,TRBD1,TRBV19,TRBJ2-2,CASSTDRGFTGELFF,TGTGCCAGTAGTACCGACAGGGGGTTCACCGGGGAGCTGTTTTTT
many,NA,TRBV29-1,TRBJ1-2,CSVGGGVGYGYTF,TGCAGCGTTGGTGGCGGGGTCGGGTATGGCTACACCTTC
many,NA,TRBV12-3/TRBV12-4,TRBJ1-3,CASSYDQGSGNTIYF,TGTGCCAGCAGTTACGATCAGGGCTCTGGAAACACCATATATTTT
many,NA,TRBV5-1,TRBJ2-5,CASSSRAGQVETQYF,TGCGCCAGCAGCTCAAGGGCGGGCCAGGTGGAGACCCAGTACTTC
many,TRBD1,TRBV28,TRBJ1-1,CASSPWTGRNTEAFF,TGTGCCAGCAGTCCCTGGACAGGGAGGAACACTGAAGCTTTCTTT
many,NA,TRBV12-3/TRBV12-4,TRBJ1-5,CASSAPGMDSNQPQHF,TGTGCCAGCAGTGCTCCAGGTATGGATAGCAATCAGCCCCAGCATTTT
many,TRBD2,TRBV20-1,TRBJ2-4,CSARDSSGSTIQYF,TGCAGTGCTAGAGATAGTAGCGGGAGTACCATTCAGTACTTC
many,TRBD1,TRBV10-3,TRBJ1-5,CAISEPTGERNQPQHF,TGTGCCATCAGTGAGCCAACAGGGGAACGCAATCAGCCCCAGCATTTT
NA,NA,TRBV12-3/TRBV12-4,TRBJ1-6,CASSLLPVGDSPLHF,TGTGCCAGCAGCCTCTTGCCCGTGGGGGATTCACCCCTCCACTTT
many,NA,TRBV30,TRBJ1-1,CAWRYVGEAFF,TGTGCCTGGAGGTACGTTGGTGAAGCTTTCTTT
NA,TRBD1,TRBV28,TRBJ2-6,CASQTGGTAGANVLTF,TGTGCCAGCCAGACAGGGGGGACCGCTGGGGCCAACGTCCTGACTTTC
many,NA,TRBV6-5,TRBJ2-7,CASIIGGTQTHSYEQYF,TGTGCCAGCATCATCGGGGGAACGCAAACCCACTCCTACGAGCAGTACTTC
NA,NA,TRBV5-1,TRBJ2-7,CASSLAAYRSYEQYF,TGCGCCAGCAGCTTGGCCGCTTACCGATCCTACGAGCAGTACTTC
many,NA,TRBV12-3/TRBV12-4,TRBJ2-7,CASLGDRSYEQYF,TGTGCCAGCCTTGGGGACCGCTCCTACGAGCAGTACTTC
many,NA,TRBV6-5,TRBJ1-1,CASSYLGEAFF,TGTGCCAGCAGTTACTTGGGTGAAGCTTTCTTT
NA,TRBD1,TRBV6-1,TRBJ2-7,CASSEIGTGAAYEQYF,TGTGCCAGCAGTGAAATAGGGACAGGGGCCGCCTACGAGCAGTACTTC
many,TRBD2,TRBV18,TRBJ2-5,CASSPGSGLQETQYF,TGTGCCAGCTCACCTGGTAGCGGGCTTCAAGAGACCCAGTACTTC
many,NA,TRBV5-6,TRBJ1-1,CASSLVGWGPVSNTEAFF,TGTGCCAGCAGCTTGGTGGGATGGGGGCCCGTCTCGAACACTGAAGCTTTCTTT
NA,TRBD1,TRBV4-1,TRBJ2-7,CASRVSPGTGDYEQYF,TGCGCCAGCAGGGTCTCCCCCGGGACAGGGGACTACGAGCAGTACTTC
many,NA,TRBV4-2,TRBJ1-6,CASSQALNSPLHF,TGTGCCAGCAGCCAAGCGTTAAATTCACCCCTCCACTTT
many,TRBD1,TRBV6-1,TRBJ2-5,CASSESRWTGGEETQYF,TGTGCCAGCAGTGAATCGCGGTGGACAGGGGGAGAAGAGACCCAGTACTTC
many,TRBD1,TRBV12-3/TRBV12-4,TRBJ1-2,CASSPGGDYGYTF,TGTGCCAGCAGTCCAGGGGGCGACTATGGCTACACCTTC
many,TRBD1,TRBV6-5,TRBJ2-7,CASSRRGNYEQYF,TGTGCCAGCAGTCGCAGGGGGAACTACGAGCAGTACTTC
many,NA,TRBV2,TRBJ2-7,CASSDLGSYYEQYF,TGTGCCAGCAGTGACCTCGGGTCCTACTACGAGCAGTACTTC
NA,NA,TRBV10-3,TRBJ2-5,CAISEGSRETQYF,TGTGCCATCAGTGAAGGATCCCGGGAGACCCAGTACTTC
NA,NA,TRBV7-6,TRBJ2-7,CASSLYQGREAYEQYF,TGTGCCAGCAGCTTATACCAGGGAAGGGAAGCCTACGAGCAGTACTTC
NA,TRBD1,TRBV2,TRBJ2-5,CASTRDRGRETQYF,TGTGCCAGCACCCGGGACAGGGGGCGCGAGACCCAGTACTTC
many,TRBD1,TRBV7-3,TRBJ1-1,CASSPSGTGYVEAFF,TGTGCCAGCAGCCCTAGTGGGACAGGGTATGTTGAAGCTTTCTTT